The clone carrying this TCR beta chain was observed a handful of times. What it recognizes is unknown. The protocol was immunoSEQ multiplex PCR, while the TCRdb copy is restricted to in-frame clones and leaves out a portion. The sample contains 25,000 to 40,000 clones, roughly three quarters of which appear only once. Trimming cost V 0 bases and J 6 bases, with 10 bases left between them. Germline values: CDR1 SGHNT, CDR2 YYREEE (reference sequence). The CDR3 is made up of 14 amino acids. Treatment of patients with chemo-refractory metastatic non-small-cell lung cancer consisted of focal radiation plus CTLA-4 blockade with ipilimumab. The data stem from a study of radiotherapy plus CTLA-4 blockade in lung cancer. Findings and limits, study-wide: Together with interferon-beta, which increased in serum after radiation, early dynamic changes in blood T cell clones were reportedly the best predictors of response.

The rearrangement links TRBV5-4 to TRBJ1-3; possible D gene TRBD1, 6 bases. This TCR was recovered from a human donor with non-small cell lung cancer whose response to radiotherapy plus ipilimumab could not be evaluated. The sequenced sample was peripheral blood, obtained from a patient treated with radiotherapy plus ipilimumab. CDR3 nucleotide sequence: TGTGCCAGCAGCTTGGTGGACAGAGTAAACACCATATATTTT. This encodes CASSLVDRVNTIYF.